What follows is one T cell receptor (beta chain) and its context. This record comes from a study of T cells after yellow fever vaccination. The CDR3 contains 15 residues. In germline, CDR1 is LGHDT, CDR2 YNNKEL (reference sequence). V lost 0 bases, J lost 6 bases, and 15 bases lay in between. Using its own MiXCR run on the 5' RACE reads, TCRdb lists one record per CDR3 protein. The sample consists of some 320,000 distinct CDR3 sequences, 7.5% to 9% of them appearing once. The specimen comprised PBMCs, sampled on the day of the first yellow fever vaccination. This clonotype was sampled from a man aged 18 to 29 who received the YFV17D yellow fever vaccine. The J gene is TRBJ2-7, the V gene TRBV3-1; TRBD1 might be the D (6 bases). Here the CDR3 DNA reads TGTGCCAGCAGCCAAGATATGAATGACAGGCGCGAGCAGTACTTC. It specifies CASSQDMNDRREQYF.